The clone carrying this TCR beta chain has just a few counts. Deletions cut 0 bases from V and 0 bases from J, with 15 bases between. The germline V gene has CDR1 LGHNA and CDR2 YNFKEQ. The CDR3 is 17 amino acids. The data originate from a study of cytomegalovirus exposure and HLA in healthy donors. Generated by immunoSEQ multiplex PCR, the TCRdb table keeps only in-frame clones and is missing some. The sample includes a few hundred thousand clones, 80% to 90% seen only once; the top ten take approximately 1%. The sequenced material came from PBMCs. This chain uses TRBV4-2 with TRBJ2-7; weak D call: TRBD2 (6 bases). This TCR came from a woman aged 18-35 years in good health and CMV-seronegative. The CDR3: CASSQDRAGFSSYEQYF. The CDR3 DNA is TGTGCCAGCAGCCAAGATCGGGCGGGATTTTCCTCCTACGAGCAGTACTTC.